This T cell receptor beta chain was identified in a study of neurological immune-mediated disorders. Study-level findings and limits: HTLV-1-associated myelopathy had the most TCR clonal expansion, whereas multiple sclerosis had the least (lower than in healthy controls).

This clonotype was seen more than once but under ten times. Antigen: not known. Germline V CDR1 and CDR2: GTSNPN, SVGIG (reference sequence). V shed 3 bases and J shed 9 bases, with 18 bases lying between them. The CDR3 runs 13 residues. TCRdb called the 5' RACE reads again in MiXCR, with one record for every CDR3 protein. The sample records approximately 48,000 distinct CDR3 sequences, around a sixth being singletons. The rearrangement joins TRBV30 to TRBJ2-7; D gene ambiguous. Sample: PBMCs. The source is a man in his sixties in good health. CDR3 sequence reads: CAWRPGFLRGQYF. DNA of the CDR3: TGTGCCTGGAGACCCGGTTTCCTACGCGGGCAGTACTTC. The full variable domain, rest sourced from reference TRBV30 and TRBJ2-7, is SQTIHQWPATLVQPVGSPLSLECTVEGTSNPNLYWYRQAAGRGLQLLFYSVGIGQISSEVPQNLSASRPQDRQFILSSKKLLLSDSGFYLCAWRPGFLRGQYFGPGTRLTVT.